This T cell receptor (beta chain) was found in a study of T cell responses to AZD1222 COVID-19 vaccine. Overall study results and limits: Repertoire sampling was restricted to post-peak T cell response timepoints. Regions left unmutated in variants are reportedly the target of nearly half of spike-specific TCRs. It should be noted that donors were predominantly white British and more often female, and clonal diversity was possibly underestimated.

The CDR3 has 18 residues. The V gene end was trimmed by 5 bases and the J gene end by 0 bases; junction bases not matched to a gene: 6. In germline, CDR1 is SEHNR, CDR2 FQNEAQ (reference sequence). With regard to this clone: Its antigen is not known.

Only in-frame clones appear in the TCRdb table, and some are missing; sequencing was by immunoSEQ multiplex PCR. This sample carries roughly 170,000 clones, 91% of them seen once, and the ten largest clones take around 2%. Sequencing was performed on peripheral blood, taken on day 0 of AZD1222 vaccination. This sequence joins TRBV7-9 and TRBJ2-6, with 11 positions matching TRBD1. This receptor was obtained from an adult in good health. This chain's CDR3 is CASSPGTGGSSGANVLTF. DNA for the CDR3: TGTGCCAGCAGCCCCGGGACAGGGGGTAGCTCTGGGGCCAACGTCCTGACTTTC.